The entry that follows covers one T cell receptor (beta chain) sequence. What antigen it recognizes has not been identified. No base qualities exist here, and no much larger clone lies one base off it. Taken from the germline V gene, the CDR1 and CDR2 loops are MNHEY and SVGAGI. The CDR3, cysteine through phenylalanine, is 11 amino acids long. Only CDR3 DNA is held: 33 bases, read in frame from base 1. V loses 4 bases, J loses 7 bases, and the germline ends lie 5 bases apart. This specimen belongs to a study of cytotoxic CD8 clonotypes in ibrutinib-treated CLL listed by TCRdb under 2021. About the full investigation: The cohort was composed of 11 relapsed/refractory and about 16 treatment-naive patients; IGHV unmutated status was identified in approximately 17 patients. Response samples were obtained after a median of approximately eleven months of treatment, with a range of about 6 to 36 months. On average, each sample yielded approximately 250,000 productive templates and around 98,000 productive rearrangements. Cryopreserved peripheral blood mononuclear cells were collected at three points: before therapy, at response, and at either sustained remission or disease progression. Every remission and progressive disease sample was obtained while ibrutinib was still being received by the patients. Partial responses were observed in some 24 patients and complete responses in 2; after a median follow-up of about 69 months, remission was maintained in 14 patients and progression was observed in approximately twelve. Longitudinal samples were available for about 30% of the 86 trial participants.

For TCR beta library preparation, around 2 micrograms of genomic DNA were isolated from cryopreserved PBMCs. Longitudinal blood samples from CLL patients receiving ibrutinib monotherapy were subjected to high-throughput TCR beta sequencing. The patients were enrolled in a single-center, open-label phase 2 trial of ibrutinib monotherapy. On a MiSeq, deep resolution sequencing aimed for a depth between 1 in 1 million and 1 in 200,000 T cells, with each clonotype covered approximately 9.2x on average. TCR beta libraries were generated with the immunoSEQ hsTCRB Kit. Processing in the source paper ran as follows. Data were analyzed with ImmunoSEQ Data Assistant and ImmunoSEQ Analyzer, with V, D and J genes assigned per IMGT definitions. Clonality was computed as one minus normalized Shannon entropy of productive rearrangement frequencies, ranging from 0 to 1. Only overrepresented clonotypes making up at least 0.05% of each patient's repertoire were included in the public clonotype analysis. About twelve age-matched healthy donor repertoires from immuneACCESS were used as controls for clonality. TCRdb holds this immuneACCESS table with in-frame rearrangements only. Some clones are missing; in checked studies, unresolved V genes explain under half, and the rest has no known cause. V, J and clone size are taken as reported in that table, and D and trimming were inferred from the DNA itself. The sample has 330,000 or so clones on record, around 66% of them singletons. The top ten clones comprise about 5.9% of the sample.

Study-level results and caveats: Public clonotypes were rare and either contracted or stayed stable during treatment, and the rise in clonality at ibrutinib response reflected the expansion of private clonotypes. Sampling times were not matched between sustained-remission and progressing patients, and lymph node repertoires were not studied. At ibrutinib response clonality went up, during sustained remission it held steady, and at progression it dropped back toward baseline. Baseline clonality was found to be higher than that of age-matched healthy donors and was strongly correlated with circulating CD8+ T-cell counts.

Recombination connected TRBV6-5 to TRBJ1-3; the D segment could be TRBD1, given 5 matching bases. Material: PBMCs, obtained after 36 months of ibrutinib treatment. This sequence was found in a human donor with chronic lymphocytic leukemia. The DNA sequence is given as TGTGCCAGCAGTTGGGGGAACACCATATATTTT. Its amino acids are CASSWGNTIYF.